These 23 T cell receptor beta chains originate from one sample sequenced in a study of OX40 agonist ivuxolimab in advanced cancers. The protocol was immunoSEQ multiplex PCR, while the TCRdb copy is restricted to in-frame clones and leaves out a portion. The sample consists of roughly 110,000 clones, approximately 90% of them appearing once. Specimen: CD4+ or CD8+ T cells sorted from blood, collected in a trial of the OX40 agonist ivuxolimab. The receptor source for this set is an adult with an advanced solid tumor such as melanoma, head and neck, liver or kidney cancer.

This chain uses TRBV25-1 with TRBJ2-3, with D perhaps being TRBD1 or TRBD2 (5 bases each). The CDR3 runs to 13 residues. Germline assignment: CDR1 MGHDK and CDR2 SYGVNS. Trimming pared 7 bases from V and 6 bases from J, leaving 14 bases between. CDR3 in DNA: TGTGCCAGCAAAGTCGTAGGGACCGATACGCAGTATTTT. This translates into CASKVVGTDTQYF.

The rearrangement links TRBV15 to TRBJ2-7; 8 nucleotides line up with TRBD2. CDR1 is LNHNV and CDR2 is YYDKDF in the germline V gene (reference sequence). V shed 6 bases and J 2 bases; nucleotides not matched to a gene: 9. The CDR3 extends over 15 amino acids. CDR3 amino acids: CATRPLGGGPYEQYF. In nucleotides, the CDR3 is TGTGCCACCAGGCCCCTCGGGGGGGGACCCTACGAGCAGTACTTC.

The chain is built from TRBV30 and TRBJ2-4, with D unclear. The CDR3 totals 15 residues. Trimming took 1 base from V and 1 from J, leaving 11 bases between them. The V gene's germline CDR1 is GTSNPN and CDR2 SVGIG (reference sequence). In nucleotides, the CDR3 is TGTGCCTGGAGTGGACACCGGTGGGCCAAAAACATTCAGTACTTC. Translating it yields CAWSGHRWAKNIQYF. The full variable domain, its missing parts supplied by reference TRBV30 and TRBJ2-4, is SQTIHQWPATLVQPVGSPLSLECTVEGTSNPNLYWYRQAAGRGLQLLFYSVGIGQISSEVPQNLSASRPQDRQFILSSKKLLLSDSGFYLCAWSGHRWAKNIQYFGAGTRLSVL.

The chain recombines TRBV7-2 with TRBJ1-6; D is unclear. The V gene lost 1 base and the J gene lost 6 bases, with 4 bases spanning the gap. From germline, CDR1 is SGHTA and CDR2 FQGNSA. The CDR3 runs 13 residues. This CDR3 reads CASSLGANSPLHF. The CDR3 DNA reads TGTGCCAGCAGCTTAGGAGCTAATTCACCCCTCCACTTT.

The chain uses TRBV2 and TRBJ1-3; a possible D gene is TRBD1 (5 bases). This CDR3 is built from 13 residues. CDR1 SNHLY and CDR2 FYNNEI come from the germline V gene. The V end was cut by 2 bases, the J end by 6 bases, with 8 bases between. The CDR3 DNA is TGTGCCAGCAGTGAACGACAGACAAACACCATATATTTT. Amino acid sequence: CASSERQTNTIYF.

The chain carries TRBV19 and TRBJ1-6, with D hard to call. The CDR3 spans 13 residues. The germline gives CDR1 LNHDA, CDR2 SQIVND (reference sequence). Between the trimmed V and J ends, which lost 7 bases and 4 bases, there was a span of 8 bases. The CDR3 DNA reads TGTGCCAGTACGCCGGCTTATAATTCACCCCTCCACTTT. This gives the protein CASTPAYNSPLHF. The complete variable domain, with remaining parts taken from reference TRBV19 and TRBJ1-6, reads DGGITQSPKYLFRKEGQNVTLSCEQNLNHDAMYWYRQDPGQGLRLIYYSQIVNDFQKGDIAEGYSVSREKKESFPLTVTSAQKNPTAFYLCASTPAYNSPLHFGNGTRLTVT.

The chain couples TRBV28 to TRBJ1-1, with D maybe TRBD1 (5 bases). Trimming cost V 4 bases and J 0 bases, with 12 bases left between them. The CDR3 is 15 amino acids. The germline CDR1 and CDR2 sequences are MDHEN and SYDVKM. The CDR3 DNA reads as TGTGCCAGCAGTTCCCCGACAGCGATGAACACTGAAGCTTTCTTT. The encoded protein is CASSSPTAMNTEAFF.

The chain couples TRBV9 to TRBJ1-2; unclear D gene. Germline V gene data show CDR1 as SGDLS and CDR2 as YYNGEE. Deletions cut 0 bases from V and 4 bases from J, with 7 bases between. This CDR3 is built from 13 residues. Written as DNA, the CDR3 is TGTGCCAGCAGCGTAGGGACTGGCTATGGCTACACCTTC. Its protein is CASSVGTGYGYTF.

J is TRBJ1-1 and V is TRBV27; TRBD1 is a possible D gene (5 bases). V was cut by 3 bases and J by 5 bases, with 13 bases left in between. This CDR3 comprises 14 residues. Germline CDR1 and CDR2: MNHEY and SMNVEV (reference sequence). In DNA form, the CDR3 reads TGTGCCAGCAGTTTCGACCCCGGGGGGACTGAAGCTTTCTTT. Translating gives CASSFDPGGTEAFF.

This chain links TRBV7-8 with TRBJ1-6, with 7 nucleotides matching TRBD1. V gave up 0 bases and J gave up 7 bases; unmatched junction bases: 9. Germline V gene sequence: CDR1 SGHVS, CDR2 FQNEAQ. This CDR3 contains 17 residues. In nucleotides, the CDR3 is TGTGCCAGCAGCTTAGCGCTCCCCGGGACAGCAAATTCACCCCTCCACTTT. Translating it yields CASSLALPGTANSPLHF. Complete variable domain (other parts from reference TRBV7-8 and TRBJ1-6): GAGVSQSPRYKVAKRGQDVALRCDPISGHVSLFWYQQALGQGPEFLTYFQNEAQLDKSGLPSDRFFAERPEGSVSTLKIQRTQQEDSAVYLCASSLALPGTANSPLHFGNGTRLTVT.

The chain recombines TRBV7-9 with TRBJ2-1, with D hard to call. Trimming removed 1 base from V and 9 bases from J, with 4 bases in between. CDR3 length: 11 residues. The germline gives CDR1 SEHNR, CDR2 FQNEAQ (reference sequence). CDR3 sequence: CASSLGREQFF. The CDR3 DNA reads as TGTGCCAGCAGCTTAGGTCGTGAGCAGTTCTTC.

With regard to this clone: A read error may produce the germline difference seen at one junction end. The V call is TRBV28, the J call TRBJ2-7; no firm D call. The germline V gene encodes CDR1 MDHEN and CDR2 SYDVKM. The CDR3 runs to 11 residues. CDR3 in DNA: TGCGTCGTAGGCAGGAGCTACGAGCAGTACTTC. Amino acids: CVVGRSYEQYF. Looking up the rest from reference TRBV28 and TRBJ2-7 gives the full variable domain: DVKVTQSSRYLVKRTGEKVFLECVQDMDHENMFWYRQDPGLGLRLIYFSYDVKMKEKGDIPEGYSVSREKKERFSLILESASTNQTSMYLCVVGRSYEQYFGPGTRLTVT.

The V gene is TRBV10-3, the J gene TRBJ1-4, with D possibly TRBD1 on 5 matching bases. The CDR3 extends over 14 amino acids. The V gene lost 2 bases and the J gene lost 6 bases, with 10 bases spanning the gap. Germline V CDR1 and CDR2: ENHRY, SYGVKD. The CDR3 coding sequence is TGTGCCATCAGTGAGAGGGGTGCGGATGAAAAACTGTTTTTT. It specifies CAISERGADEKLFF.

This chain uses TRBV5-1 with TRBJ2-3, with D unresolved. This CDR3 has 13 amino acids. Deletions cut 0 bases from V and 1 base from J, with 3 bases between. Germline lookup yields CDR1 SGHRS and CDR2 YFSETQ. In DNA, the CDR3 is TGCGCCAGCAGCTTGGAGGGCACAGATACGCAGTATTTT. Translation: CASSLEGTDTQYF.

The V call is TRBV9, the J call TRBJ2-1, with D perhaps matching TRBD1 (6 bases). Trimming pared 2 bases from V and 4 bases from J, leaving 7 bases between. The germline gives CDR1 SGDLS, CDR2 YYNGEE. The CDR3 length is 13 residues. CDR3 sequence: CASSVGQYNEQFF. The CDR3 region has the DNA TGTGCCAGCAGCGTTGGACAGTACAATGAGCAGTTCTTC.

The gene calls are TRBV4-1 and TRBJ2-1; a possible D gene is TRBD1 (5 bases). The germline V gene encodes CDR1 MGHRA and CDR2 YSYEKL. The CDR3 is made up of 12 amino acids. V lost 0 bases, J lost 13 bases, and 10 bases lay in between. The CDR3 is CASSQDWGRQFF. Written as DNA, the CDR3 is TGCGCCAGCAGCCAAGATTGGGGCCGACAGTTCTTC.

This chain links TRBV7-9 with TRBJ2-3; D not certain. V dropped 6 bases and J dropped 0 bases, with 7 bases sitting between them. Germline CDR1 reads SEHNR; CDR2 reads FQNEAQ (reference sequence). This CDR3 is built from 13 residues. CDR3 region: CASRLESTDTQYF. CDR3 DNA: TGTGCCAGCAGGCTCGAGAGCACAGATACGCAGTATTTT.

The chain links TRBV27 to TRBJ2-7, with 11 bases lining up with TRBD2. CDR1 and CDR2 from the germline V gene are MNHEY and SMNVEV (reference sequence). The trim removed 2 bases at V and 3 bases at J, leaving 6 bases unmatched. The CDR3 is 16 amino acids. The CDR3 loop is CASSLLTSGGLYEQYF. The CDR3 region has the DNA TGTGCCAGCAGTTTACTAACTAGCGGGGGTCTCTACGAGCAGTACTTC.

This clone was observed a single time. CDR3 region: CASSLTTSGGAAGTQYF. CDR3 coding DNA: TGTGCCAGCAGCCTTACTACTAGCGGGGGGGCCGCGGGTACGCAGTATTTT. This chain uses TRBV6-4 with TRBJ2-3; 13 positions match TRBD2. The germline V gene has CDR1 MRHNA and CDR2 SNTAGT. Losses at the gene ends were 6 bases for V and 8 bases for J; bases not matched to a gene: 14. The CDR3 has 17 residues.

The chain employs TRBV7-7 and TRBJ2-5, with TRBD1 as a possible D gene (6 bases). Germline-derived CDR1 and CDR2 are SSHAT and FNYEAQ (reference sequence). This CDR3 region has 13 residues. The V gene lost 3 bases and the J gene lost 5 bases, with 10 bases spanning the gap. This chain's CDR3 is CASSLGAPETQYF. CDR3 DNA: TGTGCCAGCAGCTTGGGGGCCCCGGAGACCCAGTACTTC.

This clone came up a few times. The V and J genes are TRBV5-1 and TRBJ2-5, with a possible D match to TRBD1 (5 bases). The CDR3 extends over 13 amino acids. V shed 3 bases and J shed 1 base, with 7 bases lying between them. The V gene's germline CDR1 is SGHRS and CDR2 YFSETQ. CDR3 region: CASSSGSQETQYF. The CDR3 DNA is TGCGCCAGCAGCTCAGGGTCCCAAGAGACCCAGTACTTC.

The chain recombines TRBV6-1 with TRBJ2-7; 7 bases agree with TRBD1. This CDR3 spans 12 amino acids. Trimming removed 7 bases from V and 3 bases from J; junction bases left unmatched: 3. CDR1 is MNHNS and CDR2 is SASEGT in the germline V gene. Here the CDR3 reads CASIRQGYEQYF. CDR3 nucleotides: TGTGCCAGCATCCGACAGGGCTACGAGCAGTACTTC.

The chain joins TRBV4-3 to TRBJ2-5; TRBD1 is a possible D gene (5 bases). The CDR3 loop spans 15 amino acids. Trimming removed 0 bases at V and 4 bases at J, with 12 bases between. In germline, CDR1 is LGHNA, CDR2 YSLEER. The CDR3 protein is CASSQDAVRGETQYF. The CDR3 DNA reads as TGCGCCAGCAGCCAAGATGCTGTAAGGGGAGAGACCCAGTACTTC.